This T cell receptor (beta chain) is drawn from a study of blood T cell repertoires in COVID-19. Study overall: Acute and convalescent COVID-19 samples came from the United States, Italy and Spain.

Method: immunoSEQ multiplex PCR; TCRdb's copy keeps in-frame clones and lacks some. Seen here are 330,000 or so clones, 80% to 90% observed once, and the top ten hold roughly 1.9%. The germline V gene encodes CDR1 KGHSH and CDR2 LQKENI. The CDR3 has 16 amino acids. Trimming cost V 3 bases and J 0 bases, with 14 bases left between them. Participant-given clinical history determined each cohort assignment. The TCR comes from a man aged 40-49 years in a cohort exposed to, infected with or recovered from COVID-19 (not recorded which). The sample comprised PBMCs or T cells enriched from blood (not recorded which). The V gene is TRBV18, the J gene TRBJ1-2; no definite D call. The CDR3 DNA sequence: TGTGCCAGCTCACCCACACGTACGTTGGCTAACTATGGCTACACCTTC. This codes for CASSPTRTLANYGYTF.